The rows below give T cell receptor beta chains drawn from one sample of a study of T cell repertoires in cytomegalovirus infection. TCRdb re-derived calls from the reads in MiXCR, one entry per CDR3 protein. The sample holds about 920,000 distinct CDR3 sequences, about a third seen once. These TCRs are of unknown antigen specificity. Here the sequenced sample was cultured CD8+ T cells from PBMCs, taken from culture after CMV antigen stimulation. These receptors originate from a human donor in good health (CMV status not recorded). Some clones in this sample may be carry-over from other donors' samples. Each CDR3 is given with its conserved first and last residue. D genes are given only for firm matches. The size entry is marked missing in some rows and otherwise reads once, few, many or a size class.

abundance	v_gene	d_gene	j_gene	CDR3aa	CDR3nt
-	TRBV14	-	TRBJ2-5	CASSQAWQGPPETQYF	TGTGCCAGCAGCCAAGCTTGGCAGGGGCCCCCAGAGACCCAGTACTTC
-	TRBV4-2	TRBD2	TRBJ2-1	CASSQDTARGGEQFF	TGTGCCAGCAGCCAAGATACCGCGAGGGGAGGGGAGCAGTTCTTC
few	TRBV4-1	-	TRBJ2-1	CASSQKMGFSYNEQFF	TGCGCCAGCAGCCAAAAAATGGGGTTTTCCTACAATGAGCAGTTCTTC
few	TRBV27	-	TRBJ2-1	CASSFLPPAAQGGNEQFF	TGTGCCAGCAGTTTTTTGCCCCCGGCTGCGCAGGGGGGTAATGAGCAGTTCTTC
-	TRBV6-2/TRBV6-3	-	TRBJ1-5	CASSSVRMGRQPQHF	TGTGCCAGCAGTTCAGTTCGCATGGGTCGTCAGCCCCAGCATTTT
few	TRBV7-9	-	TRBJ2-4	CASSLGYGIAKNIQYF	TGTGCCAGCAGCTTAGGGTACGGGATAGCCAAAAACATTCAGTACTTC
few	TRBV6-5	-	TRBJ1-1	CASSLQGFEGNTEAFF	TGTGCCAGCAGTTTACAGGGCTTTGAGGGGAACACTGAAGCTTTCTTT
-	TRBV27	-	TRBJ1-4	CASSRGTEEKLFF	TGTGCCAGCAGTAGAGGGACGGAGGAAAAACTGTTTTTT
many	TRBV6-5	-	TRBJ1-2	CASSYSSLGGYTF	TGTGCCAGCAGTTACTCTTCCTTAGGCGGCTACACCTTC
few	TRBV15	-	TRBJ1-3	CATSRDKGSGNTIYF	TGTGCCACCAGCAGAGACAAGGGCTCTGGAAACACCATATATTTT
-	TRBV6-1	-	TRBJ1-2	CATMTGYYGYTF	TGTGCCACCATGACGGGGTACTATGGCTACACCTTC